This T cell receptor (beta chain) was retrieved from a study of cytomegalovirus exposure and HLA in healthy donors (TCRdb year 2017). In terms of the full investigation: An earlier analysis of several hundred of the donors reported roughly 270 Gb of sequence data and more than 90 million unique TCR beta sequences from 150 million to 200 million T cells. Every discovery cohort repertoire had been produced on one sequencing platform. An early release covering about 600 HLA-typed donors comprised about 310 gigabases of sequencing data and approximately 80 million unique TCR sequences. A later genetic analysis took genome-wide SNP genotypes for about three fifths of the 666 donors and used that subset as a discovery cohort. An earlier analysis of around 540 of the donors applied high-throughput TCR beta sequencing to assess whether each TCR beta V gene segment acted as functional or pseudogenic. Among about 390 genotyped donors of the cohort, an average of approximately 230,000 unique TCR beta nucleotide sequences were sequenced per donor, around 20% of them non-productive. The T cell repertoires of some 700 subjects were profiled by immunosequencing and related to cytomegalovirus serostatus. A later analysis re-examined previously published TCR beta repertoires from roughly 720 donors and added high-resolution HLA genotyping to investigate patterns of TCR occurrence. Four to six DR-DQ haplotypes were handled as single units for association and clustering, since linkage in the cohort was strong. The study aimed to test whether cataloging public T cell receptors could reveal signatures of past pathogen exposure. Donor age, sex, ethnicity and CMV serostatus were compiled together with the repertoire data. Rather than drawing on any new phenotypic data, the later analysis identified candidate immune exposures from TCR beta sequences and the way those sequences occurred across donors. HLA typing covered class I and class II loci at four-digit resolution. Among the roughly 400 genotyped donors, more than 70% belonged to the genetic ancestry cluster associated with self-reported Caucasian donors. Along with the roughly 670-subject first cohort, a separate validation cohort of more than 90 different subjects was used. The number of typed donors differed by locus: about 620-630 for A, B, C, DRB1 and DQB1; 500 to 550 for DQA1; approximately 600 for DPA1; and some 470 for DPB1. To predict cytomegalovirus infection status, the study brought together high-throughput TCR immunosequencing, statistical association of individual TCRs with disease status, and machine learning.

What the authors observed across the whole study: In vitro tests confirmed that a few of the cytomegalovirus-associated TCR beta chains recognize cytomegalovirus antigens. A cluster of highly shared sequence variants was judged likely to represent a technical artifact of the sequencing pipeline. A further reported finding was that TCR beta sequences accurately predicted the HLA-A and HLA-B alleles for most subjects in the first cohort. In both the original and validation cohorts, the classifier was reported to diagnose cytomegalovirus status with high specificity and sensitivity. Correlated functional status among segregating V segments might reflect linkage disequilibrium, but an unknown experimental factor could not be ruled out. Several of the top co-occurrence clusters appeared to be linked to parvovirus B19, influenza, CMV and Epstein-Barr virus, according to a later analysis. According to a later analysis, TCR association rates differed among HLA loci, with DRB1 alleles showing the most associated TCRs and HLA-C alleles showing the fewest. While some public TCRs were present in many individuals, most TCR sequences turned up only very rarely across donors. Because counts were too low, roughly 17 rarely observed V segments, including chromosome 9 orphons, were left out of the earlier analysis of 587 of the donors. In a later analysis, HLA-associated TCR beta chains were found to be more clonally expanded and to have lower generation probabilities than equally common non-associated chains. The study gave a list of under 200 TCR beta chains associated with cytomegalovirus. A later analysis found that most CMV-associated TCR beta chains appeared HLA-restricted, with HLA associations seemingly driven largely by CMV exposure. Roughly uniform sequencing depth across donors was assumed in presence/absence analyses, although this assumption may not hold. In a later genetic analysis, fewer N-insertions in productive TCRs were reported among donors in an Asian-associated ancestry cluster than the roughly 700-donor mean. The only immune exposure information available for the cohort was CMV serostatus. V-gene and J-gene trimming of TCR beta chains was associated with a missense DCLRE1C variant in a later genetic analysis, and the association was replicated in an independent cohort. Because HLA typing was missing for some donors at each locus, association tests included only the typed subset. The authors suggested that the approach could potentially be generalized to other disease states and immunological phenotypes. In a later analysis, some 17,000 TCR beta sequences were associated with specific HLA alleles at a false discovery rate of 0.05. In this cohort, only TCR beta chains were sequenced, and detectable features were limited by the absence of alpha or paired-chain data. The 87-base-pair reads could not distinguish some IMGT-functional V segments, including TRBV6-2 and TRBV6-3, so those segments were excluded. Assigning TCR associations to individual alleles was difficult when HLA alleles, especially DR and DQ, strongly co-occurred. An earlier analysis of approximately 570 of the donors showed that most TCR beta V segments appeared in productive rearrangements either about 90% or about 30% of the time, which broadly matched IMGT annotations.

Note on this clone: It has no known antigen specificity. Nothing much larger sits one base from this clone, and base qualities are not available.

Libraries were prepared through the immunoSEQ multiplex PCR assay. A mixture of 60 forward primers for TCR Vbeta segments and 13 reverse primers for TCR Jbeta segments was used in the multiplex PCR. Amplification of the CDR3 region of rearranged TCR beta genes was performed with a multiplex PCR assay on genomic DNA. Amplified TCR beta libraries were sequenced as 87-base-pair reads on the Illumina HiSeq System. Processing in the source paper ran as follows. Across the 500 to 750 repertoires, a later analysis counted 80 million or so unique TCR beta chains, around 10 million of which were shared by at least two donors. Raw reads were error-corrected and collapsed into unique sequences with a nearest-neighbor algorithm that merged closely related sequences to remove PCR and sequencing errors. CDR3 sequences were aligned to IMGT reference sequences to assign V, D and J gene segments. Each retained sequence needed at least a six-nucleotide match to both a V gene segment and a J gene segment. Rearrangements were called productive when the CDR3 lacked stop codons and stayed in frame with V and J; all others were non-productive. CDR3 was defined according to IMGT convention as the region running from the second conserved V-encoded cysteine to the conserved J-encoded phenylalanine. The earlier analysis of some 550 of the donors excluded any sequence lacking an unambiguous match to a single V gene segment. In an earlier analysis of 587 of the donors, a V segment was called functional when productive rearrangements were above 56.7%, and segregating when the standard deviation between donors exceeded 5%. To diagnose cytomegalovirus status from the catalog of TCR beta chain sequences, a statistical classification framework was built. In a later analysis, TCR nucleotide sequences were compared against IMGT/GENE-DB human TR gene sequences so that V and J genes could be assigned. Using the TCRdist pipeline, a later analysis assigned CDR3 sequences along with most-parsimonious VDJ recombination scenarios. In a later analysis, every TCR beta chain was defined by the combination of its CDR3 amino acid sequence and its V-gene family, and reads without a unique V-gene family were dropped. In a later analysis, fewer than 600 highly shared, low-generation-probability nucleotide sequences were removed to address suspected cross-contamination and a sequencing artifact. For each public chain, a later analysis derived a clonal expansion index from normalized ranks of inferred template counts within each repertoire. A later analysis computed generation probabilities with a VDJ recombination model fitted to out-of-frame rearrangements, and checked the results against IGoR. In a later analysis, hypergeometric tests were used to score TCR-TCR, TCR-HLA and TCR-CMV co-occurrence, with a repertoire-size bias correction applied to TCR pairs. In a later analysis, false discovery rates were estimated by permuting HLA or CMV assignments 20 times. In a later analysis, co-occurring TCRs were grouped using DBSCAN, with TCRdist sequence similarity added in when clustering inside HLA-allele-positive subsets. Repertoires with fewer than 30,000 or more than 120,000 public chains were left out of co-occurrence clustering, as were roughly five repertoires with anomalous nucleotide sharing. As stored in TCRdb, this immuneACCESS dataset retains in-frame rearrangements with V and J assigned. A fraction of the clones does not appear; measured against another copy, unresolved V genes explain less than half of the discrepancy, and the remainder lacks a known reason. V, J and clone size are those of that table, while D and trimming were read from the DNA. The sample yields fewer than 80,000 clones; 70% to 75% were counted once. The ten most abundant clones make up roughly 5.7% of the sample.

The cohort comprised 550 to 700 healthy bone marrow donors. At the time of sampling, every cohort member was nominally healthy, though immune exposures that went unrecorded were likely present. The donor tested CMV seronegative, placing the donor among the 300 to 450 seronegative members of the cohort. Each donor provided a peripheral blood sample, and peripheral blood mononuclear cells were used for TCR beta sequencing. Genomic DNA extraction from the blood cell samples was performed with the Qiagen DNeasy Blood Extraction Kit. Via the germline V gene, CDR1 is SNHLY and CDR2 FYNNEI. V and J lose 4 bases and 4 bases, and a span of 18 bases separates them. The CDR3 runs 16 amino acids, cysteine and phenylalanine included. Only the CDR3 part of the read is kept: 48 bases, read in frame from the first base.

This clonotype was sampled from a woman younger than 45 in good health and CMV-seronegative. Here the chain combines TRBV2 and TRBJ2-3; tentative D gene TRBD2, with 6 bases matching. Specimen: PBMCs. For the CDR3, the sequence is CASSGGVGRGSDTQYF. The base sequence is TGTGCCAGCAGTGGAGGTGTAGGACGGGGGTCAGATACGCAGTATTTT.